This TCR beta chain was sequenced for a study of beta chain features in type 1 diabetes (dated by TCRdb to 2016 to 2019). At the level of the whole study: No differences in mean age, gender distribution, total cell number or subset yield were found between patients and healthy donors. A total of 107,917,701 sorted cells were examined across all samples, and the number of cells per subset was strongly correlated with RNA yield. In the study, TCRB repertoires of sorted circulating CD4+ T cell subsets from recently diagnosed type 1 diabetes patients were compared with those of matched healthy donors. Regulatory and stem cell-like memory subsets were obtained from only 8 patients and roughly eight healthy donors, while naive and central memory subsets were obtained from all 30 or so donors. General conclusions and limits of the study: Sequencing cDNA rather than genomic DNA could over-represent highly expressing activated cells, although activation and CD3 levels did not differ between groups. Shorter templates might have been favored by PCR, but patient and control samples were amplified and corrected together, so both groups would have been affected equally by any skew. At VDJ recombination sites, patients with type 1 diabetes made fewer insertions and deleted more nucleotides, a pattern implying thymic rearrangement abnormalities. Because the HLA sub-analyses included only small numbers of individuals, any influence of HLA type on TCRB rearrangement was left unresolved. Naive, central memory and regulatory TCRB repertoires appeared to be more similar among patients than among healthy donors. Type 1 diabetes patients showed a moderate but significant shortening of TCRB CDR3 length in all four CD4+ subsets.

Each donor gave one peripheral blood draw, averaging around 120 mL, which was collected into heparinised tubes. Using a panel that included CD45RO, CCR7, CD25, CD127, CD95 and CD27, naive, central memory, regulatory and stem cell-like memory CD4+ T cells were sorted on a BD FACSAria II. Every sorted population had a purity above 95%. PBMCs were separated immediately by Lymphoprep density gradient centrifugation and were stained directly, without being cultured. To minimize batch effects, samples were stained and sorted in pairs, one healthy donor with one patient per experiment. This clone appeared a few times. Its antigen is not yet known. Base qualities are missing; no much larger clone stands one base away. CDR1 and CDR2 are read off the germline V gene (reference sequence) as GTSNPN and SVGIG. V gives up 3 bases and J gives up 5 bases, and the segment between their germline ends measures 7 bases. From cysteine to phenylalanine, the CDR3 is 12 amino acids long. The CDR3 DNA has 36 bases and is translated from base 1.

The entire isolated RNA was reverse transcribed using the High Capacity cDNA Reverse Transcription Kit, and thus expressed TCRB transcripts were sequenced. Deep immunoSEQ sequencing was performed on naive, central memory and regulatory T cell samples, with an average of about 4 million total reads per sample. Sorted cells were lysed in RLT buffer and RNA was extracted with DNase-treated RNeasy Micro or Mini kits, depending on cell number. Each cell subset was processed separately to prevent cross-contamination, with patient and healthy donor samples processed together. TCRB sequences were amplified from cDNA with the immunoSEQ multiplex PCR, producing 87-bp fragments spanning the CDR3 region. Sequencing of the amplicons was performed on the Illumina HiSeq platform. Regarding the original processing steps: Synthetic template baselines were used to correct PCR bias computationally, reads within Hamming distance 2 were collapsed together, and singletons that could not be merged were discarded. Reads were aligned to IMGT to assign V, D and J genes, CDR3 length, and insertions or deletions at six rearrangement sites. Within each subset, clonotype counts were normalized to sorted cell number, and only after that were true diversity and Gini coefficients computed with the tcR R package. The overlap coefficient, calculated on TCRB nucleotide sequences, was used to measure repertoire sharing. TCRdb obtained this table from immuneACCESS and retained in-frame rearrangements with V and J assigned. These tables miss some clones; where compared with another copy, unresolved V genes account for less than half of the shortfall, and the remainder is unexplained. The V and J calls and clone size were taken over from that table, and D and trimming were inferred from the DNA. Within this sample are 100,000 to 150,000 clones, with roughly 10% of them counted one time only. Over 0.6% of the sample goes to the ten largest clones.

The sequence was obtained from a young man with type 1 diabetes. Sequenced sample: central memory CD4+ T cells from blood. The V gene is TRBV30 and the J gene is TRBJ2-2, with a weak D call of TRBD1 (6 bases match). The DNA reads TGTGCCTGGAGCAGGGGAACCGGGGAGCTGTTTTTT. This sequence encodes CAWSRGTGELFF.